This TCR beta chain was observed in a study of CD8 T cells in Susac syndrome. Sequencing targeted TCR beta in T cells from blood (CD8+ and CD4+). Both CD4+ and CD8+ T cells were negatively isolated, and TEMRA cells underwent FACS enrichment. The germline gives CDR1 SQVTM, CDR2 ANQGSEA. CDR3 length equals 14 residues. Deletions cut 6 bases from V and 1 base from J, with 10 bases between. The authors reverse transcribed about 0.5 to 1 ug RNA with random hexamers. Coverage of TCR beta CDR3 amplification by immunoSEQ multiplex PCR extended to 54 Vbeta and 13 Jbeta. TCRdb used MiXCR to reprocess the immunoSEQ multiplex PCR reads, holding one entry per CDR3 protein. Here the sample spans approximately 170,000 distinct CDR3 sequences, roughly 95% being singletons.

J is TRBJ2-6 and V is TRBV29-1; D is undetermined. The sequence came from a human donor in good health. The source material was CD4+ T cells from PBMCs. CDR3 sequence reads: CSVAERSGANVLTF. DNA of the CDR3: TGCAGCGTGGCCGAACGGTCTGGGGCCAACGTCCTGACTTTC.